This TCR beta chain comes out of a study of CD8+ T cells in alopecia areata. For the study at large: For 6 to 18 months, tofacitinib was taken, and 6 months off drug followed. Study results and caveats: Just one nonresponder means the tie between baseline CD8+ expansion and response stays uncertain.

Extraction and reverse transcription of RNA yielded cDNA as the sequencing template. Assay used: immunoSEQ multiplex PCR; TCRdb lists only in-frame clones, some missing. Of some 200,000 clones in the sample, 50% to 60% are singletons; the top ten hold less than 3.5%. This sample's treatment: oral pan-JAK inhibitor, 5-10 mg twice daily. In germline, CDR1 is SGHTA, CDR2 FQGNSA. The CDR3 covers 15 residues. With 7 bases clipped from V and 10 bases from J, the junction kept 14 bases outside the gene matches. Details on this clone: Its antigen is not identified.

The sample consisted of CD4+ T cells sorted from blood, taken at week 4, from a patient treated with tofacitinib. The clonotype comes from a human donor with alopecia areata. This sequence joins TRBV7-2 and TRBJ2-1; 9 nucleotides match TRBD1. This CDR3 reads CASIPNPDRGKEQFF. CDR3 bases: TGTGCCAGCATTCCCAACCCGGACAGGGGTAAAGAGCAGTTCTTC.